What follows are 15 T cell receptor beta chains derived from one specimen sequenced in a study of cytomegalovirus exposure and HLA in healthy donors. This table comes from immunoSEQ multiplex PCR, and its TCRdb copy is limited to in-frame clones, with some not included. The table shows some 110,000 clones, with about 93% occurring only once. Sample: PBMCs. These receptors originate from a woman aged 18-30 years in good health and CMV-seronegative.

This clone occurred a few times. J is TRBJ2-3 and V is TRBV7-2, with 12 bases fitting TRBD2. J was trimmed by 8 bases and V by 4 bases; bases with no gene match: 10. In germline, CDR1 is SGHTA, CDR2 FQGNSA. The CDR3 has 16 residues. The CDR3 region has the DNA TGTGCCAGCAGCTCGTTTCTAGCGGGGGGGAGCGGTACGCAGTATTTT. Protein product: CASSSFLAGGSGTQYF.

This chain uses TRBV4-1 with TRBJ2-7, with 8 bases identical to TRBD2. Germline loops: CDR1 MGHRA, CDR2 YSYEKL. V shed 1 base, J shed 3 bases, and the junction held 2 bases outside the gene matches. The CDR3 consists of 14 residues. The CDR3 protein is CASSQGTSGYEQYF. The CDR3 region has the DNA TGCGCCAGCAGCCAAGGTACTAGCGGCTACGAGCAGTACTTC.

V gene TRBV5-8 combines with J gene TRBJ2-7; 13 nucleotides line up with TRBD2. Germline trimming cut 4 bases from V and 4 bases from J; bases unmatched to any gene: 5. Germline V gene sequence: CDR1 SGHTS, CDR2 YDEGEE. The CDR3 is 15 residues long. Here the CDR3 DNA reads TGTGCCAGCAGCCGGGGACTAGCGGGACATTACGAGCAGTACTTC. It translates to CASSRGLAGHYEQYF.

The chain has TRBV2 and TRBJ2-1, with TRBD2 matching 11 bases. The germline CDR1 and CDR2 sequences are SNHLY and FYNNEI. This CDR3 comprises 15 residues. After removal of 4 bases from V and 9 bases from J, the junction contained 8 bases not matched to a gene. The CDR3 bases are TGTGCCAGCAGTGGAGGCACTAGCGGGAGTGGTGAGCAGTTCTTC. This gives the protein CASSGGTSGSGEQFF.

The V call is TRBV5-5, the J call TRBJ1-2; possible D gene TRBD1, 6 bases. Germline V gene data show CDR1 as SGHKS and CDR2 as YYEKEE (reference sequence). The CDR3 length is 15 residues. With 0 bases removed from V and 8 bases from J, the gap between germline ends came to 17 bases. DNA for the CDR3: TGTGCCAGCAGCTTGGCCGTGGGGACAAGGAGCGGCTACACCTTC. It encodes CASSLAVGTRSGYTF.

The chain carries TRBV19 and TRBJ2-7; D call uncertain. CDR3 length: 13 amino acids. Trimming stripped 1 base from V and 5 bases from J, with 9 bases between. Germline V CDR1 and CDR2: LNHDA, SQIVND (reference sequence). CDR3 region: CASSIGAPNEQYF. In nucleotides, the CDR3 is TGTGCCAGTAGTATAGGCGCCCCAAACGAGCAGTACTTC.

CDR3 coding DNA: TGTGCCAGCAGTTACTCGACGGCGGCATGGAATTCACCCCTCCACTTT. As protein: CASSYSTAAWNSPLHF. The V and J genes are TRBV6-5 and TRBJ1-6; no reliable D call. Trimming removed 0 bases from V and 7 bases from J, with 13 bases in between. The germline V gene has CDR1 MNHEY and CDR2 SVGAGI. This CDR3 is built from 16 residues.

V is TRBV28 and J is TRBJ1-3; D is ambiguous. CDR1 is MDHEN, CDR2 SYDVKM, per germline. V gave up 8 bases and J gave up 4 bases, with 24 bases separating them. CDR3 size: 17 residues. The DNA of the CDR3 is TGTGCCAGCCTTTCCCCCGGCCGGATCTTCGGGGGAAACACCATATATTTT. Translating it yields CASLSPGRIFGGNTIYF.

The chain is built from TRBV2 and TRBJ1-1, with 7 nucleotides matching TRBD1. After removal of 4 bases from V and 5 bases from J, the junction contained 4 bases not matched to a gene. In germline, CDR1 is SNHLY, CDR2 FYNNEI. CDR3 size: 13 residues. The CDR3 loop is CASSGDRGTEAFF. DNA for the CDR3: TGTGCCAGCAGTGGGGACAGAGGAACTGAAGCTTTCTTT.

The chain has TRBV9 and TRBJ1-6; TRBD1 aligns across 7 bases. V shed 3 bases and J 5 bases; nucleotides not matched to a gene: 5. The CDR3 has 15 residues. CDR1 is SGDLS, CDR2 YYNGEE, per germline. The CDR3 DNA follows: TGTGCCAGCAGCGGATTCGGGACAGATAATTCACCCCTCCACTTT. Its protein is CASSGFGTDNSPLHF.

Of note for this clone: An end of the junction does not agree with germline; a read error may underlie this. The V call is TRBV6-1, the J call TRBJ1-5; a weak D match, TRBD1 (5 bases). Germline V gene data show CDR1 as MNHNS and CDR2 as SASEGT. This CDR3 contains 13 residues. CDR3: CASSLTENRPQHF. The CDR3, as DNA: TGTGCCAGCAGCTTGACAGAGAATCGGCCCCAGCATTTT.

V and J are TRBV6-6 and TRBJ1-1; the match to TRBD1 covers 9 bases. Germline V gives CDR1 MNHNY, CDR2 SVGAGI (reference sequence). J lost 6 bases, V lost 0 bases, and 5 bases had no gene match. The CDR3 is made up of 15 amino acids. The CDR3 protein is CASSYSTGGVPEAFF. CDR3 in DNA: TGTGCCAGCAGTTACTCGACAGGGGGGGTCCCTGAAGCTTTCTTT.

The chain has TRBV18 and TRBJ2-3, with D tentatively TRBD2 (7 bases). The CDR3 runs to 15 residues. Per the germline V gene, CDR1 is KGHSH and CDR2 is LQKENI. Trimming removed 6 bases from V and 5 bases from J, with 18 bases in between. The CDR3 protein is CASSPRGGDGDTQYF. The CDR3 DNA sequence: TGTGCCAGCTCCCCCAGGGGAGGGGATGGAGATACGCAGTATTTT.

The genes are TRBV7-2 and TRBJ1-1; 7 bases match TRBD1. This CDR3 spans 12 amino acids. Germline CDR1 and CDR2: SGHTA and FQGNSA. V was clipped by 7 bases and J by 7 bases; unmatched bases: 6. DNA of the CDR3: TGTGCCAGCATCACTCGGACAGGTGAAGCTTTCTTT. It translates to CASITRTGEAFF.

The V gene is TRBV6-5, the J gene TRBJ2-1; D perhaps matches TRBD2 (5 bases). This CDR3 region has 14 residues. Germline lookup yields CDR1 MNHEY and CDR2 SVGAGI. V was shortened by 6 bases and J by 4 bases, with 13 bases between the two germline ends. The CDR3 is CASSKGREYNEQFF. The CDR3 bases are TGTGCCAGCAGCAAAGGGAGAGAGTACAATGAGCAGTTCTTC.